Listed below are T cell receptor beta chains from one sample, sequenced in a study of blood T cell repertoires in COVID-19. Sequencing was performed with immunoSEQ multiplex PCR; in TCRdb, only in-frame clones are kept and a portion is missing. This table holds about 92,000 clones, roughly 72% found once. The material sequenced was peripheral blood. Receptors originate from a woman aged 55-70 years in a cohort sampled during active or convalescent COVID-19. CDR3s include the opening cysteine and the closing phenylalanine or tryptophan. The D gene is left open where the match is weak. Clone sizes are given selectively: once, few, many, or a class where the clone is expanded.

cdr3_aa | cdr3_nt | j_call | v_call | d_call | clone_size
CASSSQAGGSYNEQFF | TGTGCCAGCAGCTCGCAAGCGGGGGGCTCCTACAATGAGCAGTTCTTC | TRBJ2-1 | TRBV5-4 | TRBD2 | -
CASSPRTVGGTGELFF | TGTGCCAGCAGCCCACGGACCGTAGGAGGCACCGGGGAGCTGTTTTTT | TRBJ2-2 | TRBV3-1/TRBV3-2 | - | -
CAIRGGSGGFTDTQYF | TGTGCCATCAGGGGGGGGAGCGGGGGTTTCACAGATACGCAGTATTTT | TRBJ2-3 | TRBV10-3 | TRBD2 | -
CASSYPGGPTDTQYF | TGTGCCAGCAGTTACCCGGGGGGGCCCACAGATACGCAGTATTTT | TRBJ2-3 | TRBV27 | TRBD2 | -
CASSRTGPRTQYF | TGTGCCAGCAGCCGGACAGGACCGCGGACCCAGTACTTC | TRBJ2-5 | TRBV3-1/TRBV3-2 | TRBD1 | -
CASSQDDGGSPLHF | TGTGCCAGCAGCCAGGACGACGGGGGTTCACCCCTCCACTTT | TRBJ1-6 | TRBV7-9 | - | many
CASSSTGPLLLSNQPQHF | TGTGCCAGCAGCTCGACAGGGCCGCTCCTCCTTAGCAATCAGCCCCAGCATTTT | TRBJ1-5 | TRBV7-8 | TRBD1 | -
CASSPGGLYEQYF | TGTGCCAGCAGCCCCGGGGGATTGTACGAGCAGTACTTC | TRBJ2-7 | TRBV5-8 | - | -
CASSSGGVSNF | TGCGCCAGCAGTAGCGGGGGGGTTAGTAACTTC | TRBJ2-5 | TRBV10-2 | TRBD2 | -
CASSQRWRVWGPTEAFF | TGCGCCAGCAGCCAAAGGTGGCGTGTATGGGGGCCCACTGAAGCTTTCTTT | TRBJ1-1 | TRBV4-3 | - | once
CASSVLGDSVRYEQYF | TGTGCCAGCAGCGTTCTCGGGGACAGCGTGCGGTACGAGCAGTACTTC | TRBJ2-7 | TRBV9 | TRBD1 | once
CASSLLPGPPWTEAFF | TGCGCCAGCAGCTTGTTGCCAGGGCCCCCTTGGACTGAAGCTTTCTTT | TRBJ1-1 | TRBV5-1 | - | -
CASSYRDRGGVAEAFF | TGTGCCAGCAGTTACCGGGACAGGGGAGGGGTGGCTGAAGCTTTCTTT | TRBJ1-1 | TRBV6-2/TRBV6-3 | TRBD1 | -
CASSQGSAGAVAFF | TGTGCCAGCAGCCAAGGTTCGGCGGGGGCTGTAGCTTTCTTT | TRBJ1-1 | TRBV4-2 | - | -
CASSYNQGAYNSPLHF | TGTGCCAGCAGTTACAACCAGGGGGCCTATAATTCACCCCTCCACTTT | TRBJ1-6 | TRBV6-2/TRBV6-3 | TRBD1 | -
CATSGGGVSETQYF | TGTGCCACCAGTGGGGGAGGGGTATCGGAGACCCAGTACTTC | TRBJ2-5 | TRBV24-1 | TRBD2 | -
CASSRGTLSGANVLTF | TGTGCCAGTAGCAGGGGGACACTCTCTGGGGCCAACGTCCTGACTTTC | TRBJ2-6 | TRBV19 | TRBD1 | -
CASSVASAALGGETQYF | TGTGCCAGCAGCGTTGCGTCGGCAGCCCTAGGAGGAGAGACCCAGTACTTC | TRBJ2-5 | TRBV9 | - | -
CASSTREGRGREQYF | TGTGCCAGCAGTACGAGGGAGGGGAGAGGGAGGGAGCAGTACTTC | TRBJ2-7 | TRBV6-5 | TRBD2 | -
CASSYGLGAFF | TGTGCCAGCAGTTACGGGCTTGGAGCTTTCTTT | TRBJ1-1 | TRBV6-5 | - | -
CASSLLTELSYNEQFF | TGCGCCAGCAGCTTGTTGACGGAGCTCTCCTACAATGAGCAGTTCTTC | TRBJ2-1 | TRBV5-1 | - | -
CASSFLQGAFGYTF | TGCGCCAGCAGCTTTTTACAGGGGGCGTTCGGCTACACCTTC | TRBJ1-2 | TRBV5-1 | TRBD1 | -
CASSAGLAGAREQYF | TGTGCCAGCAGCGCCGGACTAGCGGGGGCCCGCGAGCAGTACTTC | TRBJ2-7 | TRBV7-2 | TRBD2 | -
CASRAVSLSSYEQYF | TGTGCCAGCCGTGCGGTCTCTCTCAGCTCCTACGAGCAGTACTTC | TRBJ2-7 | TRBV7-2 | - | -
CATRQGRSGNSPLHF | TGTGCCACCAGACAGGGGAGGTCTGGGAATTCACCCCTCCACTTT | TRBJ1-6 | TRBV2 | TRBD1 | -
CSVAYLSGSASRFF | TGCAGCGTTGCCTACTTATCAGGATCGGCTAGCCGATTCTTC | TRBJ2-1 | TRBV29-1 | - | once
CASSQETPPTGPSTDTQYF | TGCGCCAGCAGCCAAGAGACCCCCCCGACAGGCCCTTCCACAGATACGCAGTATTTT | TRBJ2-3 | TRBV4-1 | - | -
CASSFQVLNTEAFF | TGTGCCAGCAGCTTCCAGGTTTTGAACACTGAAGCTTTCTTT | TRBJ1-1 | TRBV5-6 | - | -
CATLGRRVGSYEQYF | TGTGCCACCCTAGGCCGCAGGGTAGGATCCTACGAGCAGTACTTC | TRBJ2-7 | TRBV6-5 | - | -
CASSWYISSYNSPLHF | TGTGCCAGCAGTTGGTACATCAGCTCCTATAATTCACCCCTCCACTTT | TRBJ1-6 | TRBV27 | - | -
CASSLAFSQGGYTF | TGTGCCAGCAGCTTGGCTTTCTCCCAGGGGGGCTACACCTTC | TRBJ1-2 | TRBV5-6 | - | -
CAWSRDSSGQETQYF | TGTGCCTGGAGTAGGGACAGTAGCGGCCAAGAGACCCAGTACTTC | TRBJ2-5 | TRBV30 | - | few
CASSVALTGAGNTIYF | TGTGCCAGCAGCGTAGCTTTAACAGGGGCTGGAAACACCATATATTTT | TRBJ1-3 | TRBV9 | TRBD1 | once
CASSLELPTQYF | TGCGCCAGCAGCTTAGAGCTCCCTACGCAGTATTTT | TRBJ2-3 | TRBV5-1 | - | -
CASSRATGSGNTIYF | TGTGCCAGCAGCCGGGCGACAGGGTCTGGAAACACCATATATTTT | TRBJ1-3 | TRBV3-1/TRBV3-2 | TRBD1 | -
CASSPDREAEAFF | TGTGCCAGCTCCCCGGACAGGGAGGCTGAAGCTTTCTTT | TRBJ1-1 | TRBV18 | TRBD1 | -
CATSRRSATNEKLFF | TGTGCCACCAGCAGGAGGTCTGCAACTAATGAAAAACTGTTTTTT | TRBJ1-4 | TRBV15 | - | few
CASSLVRVGGYTF | TGTGCCAGCAGCTTGGTCAGGGTTGGGGGCTACACCTTC | TRBJ1-2 | TRBV5-8 | - | -
CASSGGGTTSGEQFF | TGTGCCAGTAGTGGGGGTGGGACCACTAGCGGCGAGCAGTTCTTC | TRBJ2-1 | TRBV19 | TRBD2 | -
CASSLVASGGALNEQFF | TGTGCCAGCAGCTTGGTCGCTAGCGGGGGGGCACTCAATGAGCAGTTCTTC | TRBJ2-1 | TRBV5-6 | TRBD2 | few
CASSLFGGNSVYEQYF | TGTGCCAGCAGTTTATTTGGGGGCAATTCGGTCTACGAGCAGTACTTC | TRBJ2-7 | TRBV28 | - | -
CASSDGGTSTDTQYF | TGTGCCAGCAGTGACGGGGGAACTAGCACAGATACGCAGTATTTT | TRBJ2-3 | TRBV2 | - | -
CASSLSYQETQYF | TGCGCCAGCTCCCTCTCCTACCAAGAGACCCAGTACTTC | TRBJ2-5 | TRBV4-3 | - | -
CSVEEQGAYGYTF | TGCAGCGTAGAAGAACAGGGTGCCTATGGCTACACCTTC | TRBJ1-2 | TRBV29-1 | - | -
CASSLVRRGDQSYEQYF | TGCGCCAGCAGCTTGGTCCGCCGGGGTGACCAATCCTACGAGCAGTACTTC | TRBJ2-7 | TRBV5-1 | - | few